This T cell receptor (beta chain) was profiled in a study of blood T cell repertoires in COVID-19. This clone is a singleton in its sample. The method was immunoSEQ multiplex PCR; TCRdb's version includes in-frame clones alone and lacks a portion of them. The sample shows 55,000 to 75,000 clones, roughly nine tenths of them seen only once. In germline, CDR1 is SEHNR, CDR2 FQNEAQ (reference sequence). There are 17 residues in the CDR3. V dropped 7 bases and J dropped 2; count of bases not matched to a gene: 13. J is TRBJ2-3 and V is TRBV7-9; 9 nucleotides line up with TRBD1. The source material was peripheral blood. The source is a man aged 60-69 years with acute or convalescent COVID-19. The CDR3 coding sequence is TGTGCCAGCACACCCTGGGACAGGGTTTTCTTCACAGATACGCAGTATTTT. It codes for CASTPWDRVFFTDTQYF.